The present T cell receptor (beta chain) was sequenced within a study of blood T cell repertoires in COVID-19. This CDR3 spans 12 amino acids. Germline CDR1 and CDR2: ENHRY and SYGVKD. V was cut by 6 bases and J by 9 bases, with 12 bases left in between. Recovered participants had two consecutive negative NP/OP PCR tests, healthcare professional clearance, or symptom resolution. Repertoires were generated with immunoSEQ multiplex PCR, while TCRdb's copy carries only in-frame clones and drops some. This table has 200,000 to 250,000 clones, around 84% appearing once. The sample taken for sequencing was PBMCs or T cells enriched from blood (not recorded which). The TCR was taken from a woman aged 40 to 50 who had recovered from COVID-19. The gene calls are TRBV10-3 and TRBJ2-1; D uncertain. The CDR3 region is CAISVTSGEQFF. CDR3 DNA: TGTGCCATCAGCGTTACTTCTGGTGAGCAGTTCTTC.